This T cell receptor (beta chain) was recorded in a study of beta chain features in type 1 diabetes (dated by TCRdb to 2016 to 2018). Study-wide context: Mean age, gender distribution, total cell number and subset yield did not differ between patients and healthy donors. A total of about 100 million sorted cells were examined across all samples, and RNA yield correlated strongly with the number of cells per subset. Whereas all 30 or so donors provided naive and central memory subsets, regulatory and stem cell-like memory subsets were isolated from just 8 patients and roughly eight healthy donors. The study compared TCRB repertoires of sorted circulating CD4+ T cell subsets between recently diagnosed type 1 diabetes patients and matched healthy donors.

Results the study describes overall, beyond this receptor: Because the HLA sub-analyses included only small numbers of individuals, any influence of HLA type on TCRB rearrangement was left unresolved. PCR might favor shorter templates, but patient and control samples were amplified and corrected together, so any skew would affect both groups equally. A moderate but significant shortening of TCRB CDR3 length was observed in type 1 diabetes patients in all four CD4+ subsets. Naive, central memory and regulatory TCRB repertoires appeared to be more similar among patients than among healthy donors. Patients with type 1 diabetes made fewer insertions and deleted more nucleotides at VDJ recombination sites, implying thymic rearrangement abnormalities. Because cDNA was sequenced instead of genomic DNA, activated cells with high expression could be over-represented, although the groups did not differ in activation or CD3 levels.

Each donor gave one peripheral blood draw, averaging approximately 0.11 L, which was collected into heparinised tubes. Naive, central memory, regulatory and stem cell-like memory CD4+ T cells were sorted on a BD FACSAria II using a panel including CD45RO, CCR7, CD25, CD127, CD95 and CD27. Every sorted population had a purity above 95%. Right away, PBMCs were isolated by Lymphoprep density gradient centrifugation and were stained directly, with no culture step. So that batch effects would be minimized, each experiment stained and sorted samples in pairs, pairing one healthy donor with one patient. All of the isolated RNA was reverse transcribed with the High Capacity cDNA Reverse Transcription Kit, so expressed TCRB transcripts were sequenced. Deep immunoSEQ sequencing was applied to naive, central memory and regulatory T cell samples, giving an average of roughly 3.5 million total reads per sample. Sorted cells were lysed in RLT buffer, and RNA was extracted using DNase-treated RNeasy Micro or Mini kits according to cell number. To prevent cross-contamination, each cell subset was processed individually, whereas patient and healthy donor samples were processed jointly. TCRB sequences were amplified from cDNA with the immunoSEQ multiplex PCR, producing 87-bp fragments spanning the CDR3 region. Sequencing of the amplicons was performed on the Illumina HiSeq platform. The authors' analysis ran thus. Synthetic template baselines were used to correct PCR bias computationally, reads within Hamming distance 2 were collapsed together, and singletons that could not be merged were discarded. Reads were aligned against IMGT to assign V, D and J genes, CDR3 length and insertions or deletions at six rearrangement sites. Within each subset, clonotype counts were normalized to sorted cell number, after which true diversity and Gini coefficients were computed with the tcR R package. Repertoire sharing was quantified using the overlap coefficient calculated on TCRB nucleotide sequences. Entries here come from immuneACCESS through TCRdb and include only in-frame sequences with V and J called. Some clones fail to appear in such tables; in the studies checked, an unresolved V gene covers under half of the shortfall, and the cause of the remainder is unknown. The V and J calls and clone size are taken from that table; D and trimming were inferred from the DNA. For this sample the table gives about 220,000 clones, of which approximately 10% were detected only once. 1% to 1.5% of the sample goes to the ten largest clones.

The cysteine opens and the phenylalanine closes a CDR3 of 11 amino acids. Left in the record is the CDR3 DNA by itself, 33 bases read in frame from the first base. This clone has a handful of counts. The target of this receptor is not known. No base-level quality is on record; no much larger clone is a single base apart. Recombination linked TRBV12-1 to TRBJ2-3; the listed D gene, TRBD2, was not tested against the DNA. TRBV12-1 has pseudogene status. The origin of this receptor is a man aged 18-30 years in good health. Material for sequencing was central memory CD4+ T cells from blood. The CDR3 is CAPRRGDTQYF. At the DNA level, the sequence is TGTGCCCCCCGGAGGGGAGATACGCAGTATTTT.